The 5 T cell receptor beta chains listed next were all sequenced from one sample in a study of human T cells and chemical hapten exposure. TCRdb recomputed calls from the RACE reads with MiXCR, one row per CDR3 protein. The sample carries 350,000 to 400,000 distinct CDR3 sequences, approximately 5% recorded once. The time point: pre-sensitization, week 0. Indicated treatment: therapeutic diphenylcyclopropenone sensitization with weekly scalp DPC. The sequenced sample was whole blood, obtained in connection with sensitization to the hapten diphenylcyclopropenone (DPC). The receptors were sampled from a woman aged 45-65 years with alopecia areata. Some clones in this sample may be carry-over from other donors' samples.

The chain uses TRBV7-8 and TRBJ1-1; no reliable D call. The CDR3 has 13 amino acids. The V and J ends lost 0 bases and 4 bases respectively, with 6 bases between them. In germline, CDR1 is SGHVS, CDR2 FQNEAQ. The CDR3 DNA follows: TGTGCCAGCAGCTTAGCCAAGAGCACTGAAGCTTTCTTT. It yields the protein CASSLAKSTEAFF.

J is TRBJ2-7 and V is TRBV4-1; possibly TRBD1 for D (5 bases). Germline CDR1 and CDR2: MGHRA and YSYEKL. This CDR3 is 15 amino acids long. Trimming removed 3 bases at V and 3 bases at J, with 15 bases between. The CDR3 coding sequence is TGCGCCAGCAGCCACGCTGCGAAGGGGCTCTACGAGCAGTACTTC. This sequence encodes CASSHAAKGLYEQYF.

This clonotype was seen many times. V usage is TRBV20-1 and J usage is TRBJ2-3; D gene uncertain. The CDR3 covers 14 residues. Germline V gives CDR1 DFQATT, CDR2 SNEGSKA (reference sequence). V lost 3 bases and J 0 bases, leaving 10 bases between the germline ends. CDR3 protein: CSARRGSSTDTQYF. Here the CDR3 DNA reads TGCAGTGCTAGGCGAGGCTCTAGCACAGATACGCAGTATTTT.

This clonotype was seen ten or more times. The DNA of the CDR3 is TGCGCCTCCCGAGGCGGGGGGGCTTTTGATACGCAGTATTTT. Translating it yields CASRGGGAFDTQYF. The gene calls are TRBV5-1 and TRBJ2-3; TRBD2 aligns across 9 bases. Trimming at V came to 10 bases and at J to 6 bases, leaving 12 bases not matched to a gene. Germline loops: CDR1 SGHRS, CDR2 YFSETQ. The CDR3 length is 14 residues.

Ten or more counts support this clonotype. The chain carries TRBV28 and TRBJ1-2, with 9 bases lining up with TRBD1. The V and J ends lost 5 bases and 7 bases, in that order; junction bases with no gene match: 8. The CDR3 runs to 14 residues. CDR1 is MDHEN and CDR2 is SYDVKM in the germline V gene. The CDR3, as DNA: TGTGCCAGCAGTCGAACAGGGGGCGCTGGTGGCTACACCTTC. Its protein product is CASSRTGGAGGYTF.